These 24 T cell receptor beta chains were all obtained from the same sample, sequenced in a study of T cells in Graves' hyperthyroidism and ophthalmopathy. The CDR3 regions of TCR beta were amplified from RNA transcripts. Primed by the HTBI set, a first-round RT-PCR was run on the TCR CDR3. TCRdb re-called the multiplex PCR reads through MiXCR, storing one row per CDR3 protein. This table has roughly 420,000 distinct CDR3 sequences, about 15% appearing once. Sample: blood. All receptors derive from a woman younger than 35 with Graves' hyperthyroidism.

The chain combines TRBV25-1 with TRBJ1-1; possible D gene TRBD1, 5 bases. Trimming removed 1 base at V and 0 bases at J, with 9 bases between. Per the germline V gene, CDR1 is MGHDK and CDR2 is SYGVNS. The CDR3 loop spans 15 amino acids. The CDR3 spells CASSESRGMNTEAFF. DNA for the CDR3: TGTGCCAGCAGTGAATCTAGGGGAATGAACACTGAAGCTTTCTTT.

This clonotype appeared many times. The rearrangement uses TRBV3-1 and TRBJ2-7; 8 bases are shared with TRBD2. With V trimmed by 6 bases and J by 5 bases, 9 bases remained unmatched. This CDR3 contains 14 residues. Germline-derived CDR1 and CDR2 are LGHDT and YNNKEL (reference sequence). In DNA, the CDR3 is TGTGCCAGCAGTCCTACGGGGGGGCTCAACGAGCAGTACTTC. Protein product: CASSPTGGLNEQYF.

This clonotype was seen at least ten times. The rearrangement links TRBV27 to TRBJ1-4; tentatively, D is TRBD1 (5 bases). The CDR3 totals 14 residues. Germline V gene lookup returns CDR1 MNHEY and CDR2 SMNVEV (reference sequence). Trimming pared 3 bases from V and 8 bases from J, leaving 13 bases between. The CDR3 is CASSLTARREKLFF. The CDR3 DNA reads TGTGCCAGCAGTTTGACAGCCCGACGGGAAAAACTGTTTTTT.

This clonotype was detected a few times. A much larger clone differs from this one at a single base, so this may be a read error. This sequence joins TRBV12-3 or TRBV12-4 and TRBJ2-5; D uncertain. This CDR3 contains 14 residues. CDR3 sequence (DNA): TGTGCCAACAGTGCCCAAGGAAAAATAGAGACCCAGTACTTC. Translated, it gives CANSAQGKIETQYF.

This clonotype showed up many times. CDR3 amino acids: CASSPELTRGPYEQYF. CDR3 nucleotides: TGTGCCAGCAGTCCGGAACTAACCAGGGGCCCCTACGAGCAGTACTTC. The V gene is TRBV2, the J gene TRBJ2-7; a possible D gene is TRBD1 (6 bases). V was pared by 5 bases and J by 2 bases, with 19 bases between. From germline, CDR1 is SNHLY and CDR2 FYNNEI. This CDR3 has 16 amino acids.

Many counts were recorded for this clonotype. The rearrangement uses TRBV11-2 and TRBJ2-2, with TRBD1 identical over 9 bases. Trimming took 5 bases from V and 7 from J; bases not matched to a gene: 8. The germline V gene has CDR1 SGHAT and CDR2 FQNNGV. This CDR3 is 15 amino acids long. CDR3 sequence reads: CASSEDRGRGGELFF. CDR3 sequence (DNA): TGTGCCAGCAGCGAGGACAGGGGTAGAGGCGGGGAGCTGTTTTTT. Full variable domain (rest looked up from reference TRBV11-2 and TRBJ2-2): EAGVAQSPRYKIIEKRQSVAFWCNPISGHATLYWYQQILGQGPKLLIQFQNNGVVDDSQLPKDRFSAERLKGVDSTLKIQPAKLEDSAVYLCASSEDRGRGGELFFGEGSRLTVL.

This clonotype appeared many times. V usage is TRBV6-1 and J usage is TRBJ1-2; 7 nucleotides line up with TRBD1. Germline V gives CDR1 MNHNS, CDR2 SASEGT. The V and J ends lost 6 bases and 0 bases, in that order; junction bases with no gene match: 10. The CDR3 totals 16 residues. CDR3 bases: TGTGCCAGCAGCCACCCTAGGACAGGAACTAACTATGGCTACACCTTC. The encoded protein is CASSHPRTGTNYGYTF.

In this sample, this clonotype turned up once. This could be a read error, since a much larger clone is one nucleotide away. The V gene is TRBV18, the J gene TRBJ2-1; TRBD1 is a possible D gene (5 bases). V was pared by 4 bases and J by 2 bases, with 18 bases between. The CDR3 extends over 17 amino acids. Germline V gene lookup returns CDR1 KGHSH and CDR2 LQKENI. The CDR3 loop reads CASSLATGPDTYNEQFF. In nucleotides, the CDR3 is TGTGCCAGCTCACTTGCGACGGGCCCGGACACCTACAATGAGCAGTTCTTC. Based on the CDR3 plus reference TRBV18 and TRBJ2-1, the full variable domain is NAGVMQNPRHLVRRRGQEARLRCSPMKGHSHVYWYRQLPEEGLKFMVYLQKENIIDESGMPKERFSAEFPKEGPSILRIQQVVRGDSAAYFCASSLATGPDTYNEQFFGPGTRLTVL.

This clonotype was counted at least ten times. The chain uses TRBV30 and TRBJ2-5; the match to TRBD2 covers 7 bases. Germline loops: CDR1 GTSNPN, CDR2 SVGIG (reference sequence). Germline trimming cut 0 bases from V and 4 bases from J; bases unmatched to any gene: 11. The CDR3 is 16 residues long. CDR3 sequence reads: CAWSVRLALGAETQYF. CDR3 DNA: TGTGCCTGGAGTGTAAGACTAGCCCTAGGGGCAGAGACCCAGTACTTC.

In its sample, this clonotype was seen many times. The CDR3 region has the DNA TGTGCCAGCAGTTACTCACGGGGACAGGGGACGCAGGGCTACACCTTC. This encodes CASSYSRGQGTQGYTF. This sequence joins TRBV6-5 and TRBJ1-2, with TRBD1 identical over 10 bases. Per the germline V gene, CDR1 is MNHEY and CDR2 is SVGAGI. This CDR3 spans 16 amino acids. V lost 0 bases and J lost 8; bases outside the gene matches: 9.

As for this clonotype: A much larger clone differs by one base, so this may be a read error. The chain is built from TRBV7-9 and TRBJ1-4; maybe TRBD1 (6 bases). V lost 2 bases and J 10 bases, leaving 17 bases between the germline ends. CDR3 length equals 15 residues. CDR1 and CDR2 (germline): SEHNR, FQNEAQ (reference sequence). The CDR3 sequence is CASSLSEQGSGKLFF. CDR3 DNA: TGTGCCAGCAGCTTATCCGAACAGGGATCCGGAAAACTGTTTTTT.

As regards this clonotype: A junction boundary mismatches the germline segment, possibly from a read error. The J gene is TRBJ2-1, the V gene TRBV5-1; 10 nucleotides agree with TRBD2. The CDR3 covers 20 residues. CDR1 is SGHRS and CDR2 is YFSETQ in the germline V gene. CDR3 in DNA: TGCGCCGGCAGCCCCCGGCGAGCGAACTTACTAGCGGGACCTCCCAATGAGCAGTTCTTC. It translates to CAGSPRRANLLAGPPNEQFF.

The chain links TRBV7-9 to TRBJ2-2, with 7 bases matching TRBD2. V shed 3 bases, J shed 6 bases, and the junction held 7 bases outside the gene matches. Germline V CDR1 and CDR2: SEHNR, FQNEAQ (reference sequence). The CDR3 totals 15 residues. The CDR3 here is CASSFVLGGAGELFF. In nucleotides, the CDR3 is TGTGCCAGCAGCTTCGTGTTGGGAGGGGCCGGGGAGCTGTTTTTT.

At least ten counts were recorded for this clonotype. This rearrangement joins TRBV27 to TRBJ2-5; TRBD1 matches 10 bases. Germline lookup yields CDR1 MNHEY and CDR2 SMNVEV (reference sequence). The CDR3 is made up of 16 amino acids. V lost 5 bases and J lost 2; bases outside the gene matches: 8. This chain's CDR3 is CASSVLRDRGQETQYF. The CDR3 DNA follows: TGTGCCAGCAGTGTACTCCGGGACAGGGGACAAGAGACCCAGTACTTC.

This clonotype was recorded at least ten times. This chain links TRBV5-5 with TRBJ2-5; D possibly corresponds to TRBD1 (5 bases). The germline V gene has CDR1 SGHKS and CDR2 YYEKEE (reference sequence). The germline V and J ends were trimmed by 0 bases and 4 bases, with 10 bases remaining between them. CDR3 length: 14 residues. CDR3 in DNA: TGTGCCAGCAGCTTGGCTAGGGGTCGAGAGACCCAGTACTTC. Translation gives CASSLARGRETQYF.

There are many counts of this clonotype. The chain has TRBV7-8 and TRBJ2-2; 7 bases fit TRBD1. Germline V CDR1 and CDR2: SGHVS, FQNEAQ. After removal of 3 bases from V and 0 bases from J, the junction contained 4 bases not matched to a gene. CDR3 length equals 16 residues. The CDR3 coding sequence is TGTGCCAGCAGCTTCTGGGGGACAGCGAACACCGGGGAGCTGTTTTTT. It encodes CASSFWGTANTGELFF. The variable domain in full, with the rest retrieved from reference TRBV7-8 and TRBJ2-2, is GAGVSQSPRYKVAKRGQDVALRCDPISGHVSLFWYQQALGQGPEFLTYFQNEAQLDKSGLPSDRFFAERPEGSVSTLKIQRTQQEDSAVYLCASSFWGTANTGELFFGEGSRLTVL.

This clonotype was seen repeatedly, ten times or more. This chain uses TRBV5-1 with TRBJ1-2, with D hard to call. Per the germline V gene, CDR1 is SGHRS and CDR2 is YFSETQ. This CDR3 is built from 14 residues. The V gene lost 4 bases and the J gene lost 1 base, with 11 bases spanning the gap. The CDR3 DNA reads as TGCGCCAGCAGCGGCGAGGGTCATAACTATGGCTACACCTTC. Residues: CASSGEGHNYGYTF.

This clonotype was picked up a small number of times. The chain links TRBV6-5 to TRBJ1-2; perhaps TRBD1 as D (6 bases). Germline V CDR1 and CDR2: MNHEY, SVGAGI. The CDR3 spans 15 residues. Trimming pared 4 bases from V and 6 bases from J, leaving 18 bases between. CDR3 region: CASSFFRGGEHGYTF. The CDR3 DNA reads TGTGCCAGCAGTTTCTTTAGGGGGGGAGAGCATGGCTACACCTTC.

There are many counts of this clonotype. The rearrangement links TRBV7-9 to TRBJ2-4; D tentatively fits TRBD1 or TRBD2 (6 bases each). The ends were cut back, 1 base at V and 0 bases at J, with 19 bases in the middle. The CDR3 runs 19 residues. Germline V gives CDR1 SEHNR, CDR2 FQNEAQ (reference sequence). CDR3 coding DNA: TGTGCCAGCAGCTTAGTTGGGGGGCCCCGAAAGAAAGCCAAAAACATTCAGTACTTC. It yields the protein CASSLVGGPRKKAKNIQYF.

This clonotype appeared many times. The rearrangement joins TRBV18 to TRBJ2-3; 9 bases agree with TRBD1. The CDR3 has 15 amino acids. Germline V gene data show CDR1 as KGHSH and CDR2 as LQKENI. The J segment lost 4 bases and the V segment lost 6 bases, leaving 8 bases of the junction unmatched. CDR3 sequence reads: CASSPGQGRPDTQYF. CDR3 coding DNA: TGTGCCAGCTCCCCCGGACAGGGGAGGCCAGATACGCAGTATTTT.

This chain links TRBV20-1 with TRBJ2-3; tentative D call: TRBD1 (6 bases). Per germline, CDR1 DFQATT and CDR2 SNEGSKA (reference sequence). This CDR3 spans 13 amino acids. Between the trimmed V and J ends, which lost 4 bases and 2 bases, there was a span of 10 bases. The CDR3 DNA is TGCAGTGCTACCGGGACAACCACAGATACGCAGTATTTT. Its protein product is CSATGTTTDTQYF.

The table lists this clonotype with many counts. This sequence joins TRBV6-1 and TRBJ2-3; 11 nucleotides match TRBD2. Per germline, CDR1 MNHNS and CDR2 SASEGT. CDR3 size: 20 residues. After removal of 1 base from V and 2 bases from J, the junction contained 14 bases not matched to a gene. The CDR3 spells CASSEGPSGGSRLTTDTQYF. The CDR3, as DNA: TGTGCCAGCAGTGAAGGGCCTAGCGGGGGGTCCCGACTCACCACAGATACGCAGTATTTT.

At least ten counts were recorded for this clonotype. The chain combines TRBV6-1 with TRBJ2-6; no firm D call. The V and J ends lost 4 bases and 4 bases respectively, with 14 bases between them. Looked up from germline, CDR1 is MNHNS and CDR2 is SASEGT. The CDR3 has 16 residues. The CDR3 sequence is CASSVLTFSGANVLTF. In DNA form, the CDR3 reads TGTGCCAGCAGTGTTCTAACTTTTTCAGGGGCCAACGTCCTGACTTTC.

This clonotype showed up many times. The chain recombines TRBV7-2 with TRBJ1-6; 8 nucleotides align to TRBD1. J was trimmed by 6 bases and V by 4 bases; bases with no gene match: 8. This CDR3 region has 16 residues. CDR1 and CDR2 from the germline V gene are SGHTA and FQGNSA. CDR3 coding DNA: TGTGCCAGCAGCTCCCAGGGGGCAACCCTTAATTCACCCCTCCACTTT. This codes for CASSSQGATLNSPLHF.